Shown below are 3 T cell receptor beta chains from a single sample sequenced in a study of OX40 agonist ivuxolimab in advanced cancers. The data were produced by immunoSEQ multiplex PCR, yet TCRdb's version contains in-frame clones alone and is incomplete. The table lists 60,000 or so clones, more than 70% of them singletons, with 5.2% in the top ten. Sequencing used CD4+ or CD8+ T cells sorted from blood, obtained in a trial of the OX40 agonist ivuxolimab. The receptors shown here come from an adult with an advanced solid tumor such as melanoma, head and neck, liver or kidney cancer.

The chain recombines TRBV4-2 with TRBJ2-3; D not resolved. Trimming took 0 bases from V and 5 from J, leaving 12 bases between them. Germline V lookup: CDR1 LGHNA, CDR2 YNFKEQ. There are 15 residues in the CDR3. The CDR3 is CASSQDVVVVDTQYF. CDR3 DNA: TGTGCCAGCAGCCAAGATGTGGTGGTCGTAGATACGCAGTATTTT.

The chain combines TRBV2 with TRBJ1-5; 8 bases line up with TRBD1. The junction had 5 bases not matched to a gene; V was cut back by 4 bases and J by 6 bases. The CDR3 is 14 amino acids. From germline, CDR1 is SNHLY and CDR2 FYNNEI. CDR3 sequence reads: CASSVEQGGQPQHF. In DNA, the CDR3 is TGTGCCAGCAGTGTAGAACAGGGGGGTCAGCCCCAGCATTTT. Full variable domain (outside the CDR3, taken from reference TRBV2 and TRBJ1-5): EPEVTQTPSHQVTQMGQEVILRCVPISNHLYFYWYRQILGQKVEFLVSFYNNEISEKSEIFDDQFSVERPDGSNFTLKIRSTKLEDSAMYFCASSVEQGGQPQHFGDGTRLSIL.

This clone was picked up one time. This chain joins TRBV9 and TRBJ1-6, with TRBD1 identical over 7 bases. V dropped 4 bases and J dropped 7; count of bases not matched to a gene: 8. Germline CDR1 and CDR2: SGDLS and YYNGEE. CDR3 length equals 15 residues. The CDR3 region has the DNA TGTGCCAGCAGCCTCGATTCCAGGGGGAATTCACCCCTCCACTTT. It codes for CASSLDSRGNSPLHF.